This T cell receptor beta chain is drawn from a study of blood T cell repertoires in COVID-19. On the study more broadly: COVID-19 samples collected from the United States, Italy and Spain covered acute and convalescent phases. The analysed material was cDNA or gDNA that came from T cells, B-cell-depleted T cells, or PBMCs.

Original methodology: Quantification of nucleated cells was approximated via reference gene primer amplification. TCRdb's table, derived via immunoSEQ multiplex PCR, lists solely in-frame clones and lacks some. V and J calls and clone size come straight from that table; D and trimming were deduced from the DNA. The table lists 190,000 or so clones, around 87% of them singletons. The CDR3 totals 16 residues. Germline CDR1 is MGHDK and CDR2 is SYGVNS. The J segment lost 4 bases and the V segment lost 2 bases, leaving 3 bases of the junction unmatched. Sequencing was performed on peripheral blood. The clonotype was recovered from a woman aged 18-30 years who had recovered from COVID-19. The chain has TRBV25-1 and TRBJ2-3; TRBD2 agrees at 13 bases. CDR3 protein: CASSEGTSGVADTQYF. The CDR3 DNA is TGTGCCAGCAGTGAAGGGACTAGCGGGGTCGCAGATACGCAGTATTTT. The full variable domain, completed using reference TRBV25-1 and TRBJ2-3, is EADIYQTPRYLVIGTGKKITLECSQTMGHDKMYWYQQDPGMELHLIHYSYGVNSTEKGDLSSESTVSRIRTEHFPLTLESARPSHTSQYLCASSEGTSGVADTQYFGPGTRLTVL.